The 20 T cell receptor beta chains given below trace back to one sample, sequenced in a study of blood T cell repertoires in COVID-19 (dated by TCRdb to the early 2020s). The library was produced with the immunoSEQ multiplex PCR assay. TCRdb mirrors the immuneACCESS table, restricted to in-frame sequences. Some clones are absent from its copies; in checked studies, under half trace to an unresolved V gene, and the reason for the others is unknown. For this sample there are about 160,000 clones; roughly 79% appear just once. The ten largest clonotypes hold roughly 20% of the sample. The sample taken for sequencing was peripheral blood. The source is a woman of 80 years or more with acute or convalescent COVID-19.

The J gene is TRBJ1-5, the V gene TRBV15; 7 bases are a match to TRBD1. CDR1 and CDR2 from the germline V gene are LNHNV and YYDKDF (reference sequence). CDR3 length equals 17 residues. V lost 0 bases and J lost 0; bases outside the gene matches: 5. CDR3 DNA sequence: TGTGCCACCAGCAGAGAAAAATCAGGGGGTAGCAATCAGCCCCAGCATTTT. It translates to CATSREKSGGSNQPQHF.

The rearrangement links TRBV9 to TRBJ2-3, with 9 bases that match TRBD1. Germline lookup yields CDR1 SGDLS and CDR2 YYNGEE. Losses at the gene ends were 3 bases for V and 4 bases for J; bases not matched to a gene: 3. This CDR3 has 14 amino acids. The CDR3 here is CASSGGTGSDTQYF. CDR3 nucleotides: TGTGCCAGCAGCGGGGGGACAGGGTCAGATACGCAGTATTTT.

V gene TRBV15 combines with J gene TRBJ2-2, with 9 bases that match TRBD2. This CDR3 region has 14 residues. The trim removed 5 bases at V and 6 bases at J, leaving 4 bases unmatched. Germline V CDR1 and CDR2: LNHNV, YYDKDF (reference sequence). CDR3 coding DNA: TGTGCCACCAGCGCGGGAGGGCCAGCCGGGGAGCTGTTTTTT. This codes for CATSAGGPAGELFF.

The CDR3 sequence is CASSQQGLGADTQYF. The CDR3, as DNA: TGTGCCAGCAGCCAACAGGGGTTGGGTGCAGATACGCAGTATTTT. V usage is TRBV14 and J usage is TRBJ2-3, with D possibly matching TRBD1 (6 bases). This CDR3 is built from 15 residues. V was clipped by 2 bases and J by 4 bases, with 13 bases between them. Germline CDR1 is SGHDN and CDR2 is FVKESK.

The chain uses TRBV4-3 and TRBJ2-2, with D unclear. Germline loops: CDR1 LGHNA, CDR2 YSLEER. CDR3 length: 13 amino acids. V lost 5 bases and J 1 base, leaving 5 bases between the germline ends. DNA of the CDR3: TGCGCCAGCAGCGGAGAGAACACCGGGGAGCTGTTTTTT. It codes for CASSGENTGELFF.

CDR3: CASSFGGMQYF. The CDR3 DNA reads TGTGCCAGCAGCTTTGGGGGGATGCAGTACTTC. The chain is built from TRBV5-4 and TRBJ2-7; D may be TRBD2 (6 bases). Germline loops: CDR1 SGHNT, CDR2 YYREEE (reference sequence). Trimming removed 2 bases at V and 9 bases at J, with 9 bases between. The CDR3 contains 11 residues.

The V call is TRBV6-5, the J call TRBJ1-2, with TRBD1 matching over 9 bases. Per germline, CDR1 MNHEY and CDR2 SVGAGI. This CDR3 comprises 16 residues. With V trimmed by 0 bases and J by 8 bases, 10 bases remained unmatched. This CDR3 is CASSYSGTGTTWGYTF. CDR3 nucleotides: TGTGCCAGCAGTTACTCGGGGACAGGGACTACTTGGGGCTACACCTTC.

This chain joins TRBV5-1 and TRBJ2-2, with a tentative D call TRBD2 (6 bases). V gave up 4 bases and J gave up 3 bases, with 16 bases separating them. The CDR3 spans 16 residues. Germline V gene lookup returns CDR1 SGHRS and CDR2 YFSETQ. Here the CDR3 reads CASSSERVSDTGELFF. The CDR3 bases are TGCGCCAGCAGCAGTGAGCGGGTTAGCGACACCGGGGAGCTGTTTTTT.

The V and J genes are TRBV27 and TRBJ1-5; D might be TRBD1 (6 bases). The V gene lost 8 bases and the J gene lost 3 bases, with 14 bases spanning the gap. This CDR3 contains 14 residues. Germline assignment: CDR1 MNHEY and CDR2 SMNVEV (reference sequence). CDR3 sequence (DNA): TGTGCCAGCTCCCGGCAGGGGTCCAATCAGCCCCAGCATTTT. It codes for CASSRQGSNQPQHF.

The chain links TRBV5-8 to TRBJ1-1; 8 nucleotides align to TRBD1. The CDR3 length is 11 residues. V gave up 4 bases and J gave up 12 bases; unmatched junction bases: 5. Germline CDR1 and CDR2: SGHTS and YDEGEE. The CDR3 sequence: CASSPDRVTFF. CDR3 DNA sequence: TGTGCCAGCAGCCCGGACAGGGTAACTTTCTTT.

The chain recombines TRBV7-2 with TRBJ2-7; D may be TRBD2 (6 bases). V gave up 5 bases and J gave up 4 bases, with 9 bases separating them. The CDR3 loop spans 12 amino acids. From germline, CDR1 is SGHTA and CDR2 FQGNSA. The CDR3 DNA follows: TGTGCCAGCAGCCGGGAGCCGTACGAGCAGTACTTC. Its protein is CASSREPYEQYF.

This clone was seen just once. CDR3 sequence reads: CASSAGTGVFGYTF. In DNA form, the CDR3 reads TGCGCCAGCAGCGCAGGGACAGGGGTTTTTGGCTACACCTTC. V and J are TRBV5-1 and TRBJ1-2; 10 nucleotides align to TRBD1. Germline V gene data show CDR1 as SGHRS and CDR2 as YFSETQ. V lost 4 bases and J lost 7; bases outside the gene matches: 7. This CDR3 has 14 amino acids.

V usage is TRBV10-3 and J usage is TRBJ2-7; 7 bases agree with TRBD2. The CDR3 is 19 residues long. From germline, CDR1 is ENHRY and CDR2 SYGVKD. With V trimmed by 2 bases and J by 2 bases, 18 bases remained unmatched. The CDR3 sequence is CAISEPRLAENRFPYEQYF. In nucleotides, the CDR3 is TGTGCCATCAGTGAGCCTCGCCTAGCGGAGAATCGTTTCCCCTACGAGCAGTACTTC.

The CDR3 DNA reads as TGTGCCACCAGCAGAGATAGGCAGGCCGGTGGAGGCTACACCTTC. As protein: CATSRDRQAGGGYTF. The chain is built from TRBV15 and TRBJ1-2, with unresolved D. Trimming stripped 0 bases from V and 8 bases from J, with 16 bases between. The V gene's germline CDR1 is LNHNV and CDR2 YYDKDF (reference sequence). The CDR3 spans 15 residues.

Only one count was recorded for this clone. The genes are TRBV5-4 and TRBJ2-3; TRBD2 agrees at 8 bases. The germline V gene encodes CDR1 SGHNT and CDR2 YYREEE (reference sequence). J gave up 2 bases and V 0 bases, and 5 bases lay outside the gene matches. This CDR3 is 16 amino acids long. Written as DNA, the CDR3 is TGTGCCAGCAGCTTGGTGCTAGCGGGTGACACAGATACGCAGTATTTT. It is translated as CASSLVLAGDTDTQYF.

In its sample, this clone was seen once. Here the CDR3 DNA reads TGTGCCAGTAGTATAGCCGCGGGAGGGGTCACCGGGGAGCTGTTTTTT. The encoded protein is CASSIAAGGVTGELFF. This chain uses TRBV19 with TRBJ2-2; TRBD2 aligns across 9 bases. Germline V gene sequence: CDR1 LNHDA, CDR2 SQIVND (reference sequence). V shed 1 base, J shed 4 bases, and the junction held 4 bases outside the gene matches. This CDR3 is 16 amino acids long.

The V gene is TRBV29-1, the J gene TRBJ1-2; D not resolved. The CDR3 totals 10 residues. Per germline, CDR1 SQVTM and CDR2 ANQGSEA. CDR3 amino acids: CSLGGYGYTF. The CDR3 DNA is TGCAGTTTGGGAGGGTATGGCTACACCTTC.

The CDR3: CASRNSGQETQYF. The CDR3 region has the DNA TGTGCCAGCCGGAATAGCGGGCAAGAGACCCAGTACTTC. The rearrangement uses TRBV12-3 or TRBV12-4 and TRBJ2-5; TRBD2 matches 7 bases. Trimming removed 8 bases from V and 2 bases from J; junction bases left unmatched: 5. The CDR3 is 13 amino acids.

The chain is built from TRBV15 and TRBJ2-1, with 9 nucleotides matching TRBD2. Germline V gene lookup returns CDR1 LNHNV and CDR2 YYDKDF (reference sequence). Trimming took 1 base from V and 5 from J; bases not matched to a gene: 6. CDR3 size: 16 residues. This chain's CDR3 is CATSRGGSGRNNEQFF. Written as DNA, the CDR3 is TGTGCCACCAGCAGAGGGGGTAGCGGGAGAAACAATGAGCAGTTCTTC.

This sequence joins TRBV3-1 (or the pseudogene TRBV3-2) and TRBJ1-5; D gene ambiguous. Germline-derived CDR1 and CDR2 are LGHDT and YNNKEL (reference sequence). Trimming shortened V by 4 bases and J by 4 bases, and 8 bases separated the two germline ends. This CDR3 region has 13 residues. The CDR3 protein is CASSLGENQPQHF. CDR3 coding DNA: TGTGCCAGCAGCCTAGGAGAAAATCAGCCCCAGCATTTT.